This T cell receptor (beta chain) was recovered during a study of CDR3 diversity in severe acne. This clonotype was recorded at least ten times. V lost 5 bases, J lost 0 bases, and 12 bases lay in between. Per germline, CDR1 SGDLS and CDR2 YYNGEE. The CDR3 loop spans 15 amino acids. TCRdb itself ran the PCR reads through MiXCR, one entry per CDR3 protein. The sample has about 76,000 distinct CDR3 sequences; 50% to 65% are singletons. This clonotype was obtained from a male donor in good health, without acne. Sequenced input: blood. V is TRBV9 and J is TRBJ2-1; D might be TRBD2 (5 bases). CDR3 nucleotides: TGTGCCAGCAGTTACGGGGATAGCTCCTACAATGAGCAGTTCTTC. Protein product: CASSYGDSSYNEQFF. Using reference TRBV9 and TRBJ2-1 for the parts outside the CDR3, the full variable domain is DSGVTQTPKHLITATGQRVTLRCSPRSGDLSVYWYQQSLDQGLQFLIQYYNGEERAKGNILERFSAQQFPDLHSELNLSSLELGDSALYFCASSYGDSSYNEQFFGPGTRLTVL.